The T cell receptor (beta chain) described here comes from a study of control samples from healthy donors and cancer patients. CDR1 and CDR2 (germline): SGHAT, FQNNGV. V was trimmed by 2 bases and J by 3 bases, leaving 15 bases between them. CDR3 length: 16 residues. The repertoire was sequenced with immunoSEQ multiplex PCR; TCRdb's copy has only in-frame clones and lacks some. This table has fewer than 85,000 clones, around 92% appearing once. This chain joins TRBV11-2 and TRBJ2-3; TRBD1 might be the D (5 bases). This TCR was recovered from a woman aged 60-75 years in good health. The sequencing input was blood. The CDR3, as DNA: TGTGCCAGCAGCTTAAGTCTTCAGGGAACGACAGATACGCAGTATTTT. Its translation: CASSLSLQGTTDTQYF.